This T cell receptor (beta chain) was recovered during a study of blood T cell repertoires in COVID-19. About the study: Cohort 3 recovered donors had two negative PCRs, clearance, or symptom resolution.

Enrollees, about 18 to 90 years old, lived in fewer than 25 US areas. Using immunoSEQ multiplex PCR, the repertoire was profiled, and TCRdb retains in-frame clones only, with some absent. Of roughly 210,000 clones in the sample, about nine tenths are singletons; the top ten hold 7% to 9%. The CDR3 loop spans 14 amino acids. The ends lost 4 bases at V and 7 bases at J; junction bases unmatched: 6. Germline values: CDR1 SGHNT, CDR2 YYREEE (reference sequence). The chain couples TRBV5-4 to TRBJ2-1, with TRBD1 matching 9 bases. The sequence was collected from a man aged 30-40 years in a cohort exposed to, infected with or recovered from COVID-19 (not recorded which). Input material: PBMCs or T cells enriched from blood (not recorded which). For the CDR3, the DNA is TGTGCCAGCAGCCCCAGACAGGGGGTAAATGAGCAGTTCTTC. This translates into CASSPRQGVNEQFF.